This TCR beta chain was retrieved from a study of OX40 agonist ivuxolimab in advanced cancers. Study in general: The treatment was a fully human IgG2 OX40 agonist, ivuxolimab. A mean age of roughly 60 years, range roughly 20 to 85, was recorded, and 70% to 85% were male. Whole-study results and caveats: At doses 0.1 to 3.0 mg/kg, CD4+ and CD8+ clones expanded.

This CDR3 comprises 13 residues. The V end was cut by 2 bases, the J end by 6 bases, with 9 bases between. CDR1 MNHEY and CDR2 SMNVEV come from the germline V gene (reference sequence). Turning to this clone: Its antigen is as yet unknown.

Assay: immunoSEQ multiplex PCR; the TCRdb copy retains only in-frame clones and omits some. This sample yields tens of thousands of clones, of which approximately 92% are seen a single time; approximately 8.6% belongs to the top ten. The sample consisted of CD4+ or CD8+ T cells sorted from blood, taken in a trial of the OX40 agonist ivuxolimab. This TCR derives from an adult with an advanced solid tumor such as melanoma, head and neck, liver or kidney cancer. V usage is TRBV27 and J usage is TRBJ2-3; D not resolved. In DNA, the CDR3 is TGTGCCAGCAGTTTACTCCCCCGGGATACGCAGTATTTT. It specifies CASSLLPRDTQYF.